The 14 T cell receptor beta chains listed next were all sequenced from one sample in a study of cytomegalovirus exposure and HLA in healthy donors. Primers for the PCR totalled 60 Vbeta and 13 Jbeta. Produced via immunoSEQ multiplex PCR; TCRdb's table is partial and in-frame only. Among 150,000 to 200,000 clones listed, over 80% were seen once. Sample: PBMCs. The origin of the receptors is a male donor in good health and CMV-seronegative.

CDR3 sequence reads: CASSPPGGGYTEAFF. DNA for the CDR3: TGTGCCAGCTCACCACCCGGGGGGGGGTACACTGAAGCTTTCTTT. The V call is TRBV18, the J call TRBJ1-1; D possibly corresponds to TRBD1 (5 bases). CDR3 length equals 15 residues. The V end lost 0 bases, the J end lost 3 bases, and 11 bases lay between the germline ends. Germline CDR1 and CDR2: KGHSH and LQKENI.

This sequence joins TRBV7-2 and TRBJ1-1, with D perhaps TRBD1 (5 bases). CDR3 size: 13 residues. Germline assignment: CDR1 SGHTA and CDR2 FQGNSA. Trimming left V 8 bases short and J 6 bases short, with 16 bases between. The CDR3: CASARQGPAEAFF. Written as DNA, the CDR3 is TGTGCCAGCGCCCGGCAGGGCCCAGCTGAAGCTTTCTTT.

As regards this clone: The same CDR3 also results from other DNA sequences found in this sample. The J gene is TRBJ1-5, the V gene TRBV6-5, with D perhaps matching TRBD1 (5 bases). V shed 0 bases and J shed 3 bases, with 9 bases lying between them. Germline CDR1 and CDR2: MNHEY and SVGAGI. The CDR3 consists of 15 residues. CDR3 sequence: CASSYSGGVNQPQHF. The DNA of the CDR3 is TGTGCCAGCAGTTACTCTGGAGGGGTCAATCAGCCCCAGCATTTT.

The chain couples TRBV7-9 to TRBJ2-5, with 7 bases aligning to TRBD1. The germline V gene has CDR1 SEHNR and CDR2 FQNEAQ (reference sequence). V shed 5 bases, J shed 3 bases, and the junction held 3 bases outside the gene matches. This CDR3 has 13 residues. The CDR3: CASSGGQEETQYF. As DNA, the CDR3 is TGTGCCAGCAGCGGAGGACAGGAAGAGACCCAGTACTTC.

The chain joins TRBV5-1 to TRBJ1-4, with D tentatively TRBD1 (5 bases). Trimming took 1 base from V and 2 from J, leaving 9 bases between them. This CDR3 comprises 15 residues. Germline lookup yields CDR1 SGHRS and CDR2 YFSETQ. CDR3 nucleotide sequence: TGCGCCAGCAGCTTGCGGGACTATACTAATGAAAAACTGTTTTTT. It specifies CASSLRDYTNEKLFF. The variable domain in full, completed from reference TRBV5-1 and TRBJ1-4, reads KAGVTQTPRYLIKTRGQQVTLSCSPISGHRSVSWYQQTPGQGLQFLFEYFSETQRNKGNFPGRFSGRQFSNSRSEMNVSTLELGDSALYLCASSLRDYTNEKLFFGSGTQLSVL.

This chain uses TRBV29-1 with TRBJ2-7; D not certain. The ends were cut back, 2 bases at V and 1 base at J, with 15 bases in the middle. The CDR3 runs to 15 residues. Per the germline V gene, CDR1 is SQVTM and CDR2 is ANQGSEA. This chain's CDR3 is CSVERPGSTSYEQYF. CDR3 bases: TGCAGCGTTGAAAGGCCAGGTTCTACATCCTACGAGCAGTACTTC.

Of note for this clone: At one of its ends the junction is not consistent with the germline gene, which may arise from a read error. The chain uses TRBV7-9 and TRBJ2-1, with D tentatively TRBD2 (7 bases). This CDR3 is 17 amino acids long. Germline V gene sequence: CDR1 SEHNR, CDR2 FQNEAQ (reference sequence). The CDR3 is CSSSRRGGSGPYNEQFF. The CDR3 DNA follows: TGTTCCAGCAGCAGGAGGGGGGGAAGTGGGCCCTACAATGAGCAGTTCTTC.

This clone is a singleton in its sample. The junction departs from germline at one end; a sequencing error may be responsible. This sample also contains other DNA sequences that code for the same CDR3. This chain links TRBV7-9 with TRBJ1-2; 9 bases line up with TRBD1. Germline V gene data show CDR1 as SEHNR and CDR2 as FQNEAQ (reference sequence). This CDR3 is built from 15 residues. CDR3 in amino acids: CASSPRTGESDGYTF. Here the CDR3 DNA reads TGTGCCAGCAGCCCCCGGACAGGGGAGTCTGATGGCTACACCTTT.

The chain combines TRBV29-1 with TRBJ2-1; 7 bases are a match to TRBD2. The CDR3 has 11 residues. The germline V gene encodes CDR1 SQVTM and CDR2 ANQGSEA. With V trimmed by 4 bases and J by 11 bases, 5 bases remained unmatched. CDR3 nucleotide sequence: TGCAGCGTTGTGCCTAGCGGAAAGCAGTTCTTC. Its protein product is CSVVPSGKQFF.

This clone came up a few times. This chain connects TRBV25-1 to TRBJ1-4, with D possibly matching TRBD1 (5 bases). The CDR3 covers 15 residues. Per the germline V gene, CDR1 is MGHDK and CDR2 is SYGVNS. Trimming shortened V by 1 base and J by 7 bases, and 13 bases separated the two germline ends. Here the CDR3 DNA reads TGTGCCAGCAGTGAATCTCTTGGGGCCCCTGAAAAACTGTTTTTT. It specifies CASSESLGAPEKLFF. Full variable domain (rest looked up from reference TRBV25-1 and TRBJ1-4): EADIYQTPRYLVIGTGKKITLECSQTMGHDKMYWYQQDPGMELHLIHYSYGVNSTEKGDLSSESTVSRIRTEHFPLTLESARPSHTSQYLCASSESLGAPEKLFFGSGTQLSVL.

This clone was picked up one time. The chain recombines TRBV7-9 with TRBJ1-6; D remains ambiguous. Trimming took off 6 bases at V and 0 bases at J, with 6 bases between the two ends. The CDR3 loop spans 14 amino acids. Germline lookup yields CDR1 SEHNR and CDR2 FQNEAQ (reference sequence). The CDR3 region has the DNA TGTGCCAGCAGGACGGGCTCCTATAATTCACCCCTCCACTTT. Protein: CASRTGSYNSPLHF.

This chain connects TRBV5-1 to TRBJ1-5; TRBD1 matches 12 bases. This CDR3 comprises 17 residues. V was clipped by 1 base and J by 7 bases; unmatched bases: 9. Germline V gene sequence: CDR1 SGHRS, CDR2 YFSETQ. In DNA form, the CDR3 reads TGCGCCAGCAGCTTGACCCCGGGACAGGGGGCGGACCAGCCCCAGCATTTT. Translating gives CASSLTPGQGADQPQHF.

This sequence joins TRBV5-1 and TRBJ2-7, with 12 bases lining up with TRBD1. The CDR3 is made up of 14 amino acids. V lost 6 bases, J lost 4 bases, and 5 bases stayed unmatched. Germline lookup yields CDR1 SGHRS and CDR2 YFSETQ. The CDR3 region has the DNA TGCGCCAGCAAGGGACAGGGGGCGAGGTACGAGCAGTACTTC. It encodes CASKGQGARYEQYF.

J is TRBJ1-1 and V is TRBV5-6; possibly TRBD1 for D (5 bases). Germline V gives CDR1 SGHDT, CDR2 YYEEEE. The ends were cut back, 0 bases at V and 7 bases at J, with 13 bases in the middle. The CDR3 contains 14 residues. This chain's CDR3 is CASSLGSGVGEAFF. The CDR3 DNA reads as TGTGCCAGCAGCTTGGGTTCGGGGGTCGGTGAAGCTTTCTTT.